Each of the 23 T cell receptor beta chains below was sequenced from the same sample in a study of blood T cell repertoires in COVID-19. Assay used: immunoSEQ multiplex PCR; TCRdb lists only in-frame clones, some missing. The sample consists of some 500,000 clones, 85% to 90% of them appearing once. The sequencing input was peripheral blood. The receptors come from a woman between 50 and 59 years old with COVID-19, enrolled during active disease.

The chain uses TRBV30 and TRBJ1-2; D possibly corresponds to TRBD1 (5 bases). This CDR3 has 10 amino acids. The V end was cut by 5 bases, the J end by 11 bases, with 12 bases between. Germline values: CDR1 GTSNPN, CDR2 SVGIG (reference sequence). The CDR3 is CAWGALGYTF. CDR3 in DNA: TGTGCCTGGGGGGCCTTAGGGTACACCTTC.

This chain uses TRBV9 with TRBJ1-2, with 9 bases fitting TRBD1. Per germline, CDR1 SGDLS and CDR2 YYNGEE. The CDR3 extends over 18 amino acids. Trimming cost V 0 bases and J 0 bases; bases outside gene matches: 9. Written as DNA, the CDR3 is TGTGCCAGCAGCGTAGCAGACAGGGGGATAGTGTCTAACTATGGCTACACCTTC. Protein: CASSVADRGIVSNYGYTF.

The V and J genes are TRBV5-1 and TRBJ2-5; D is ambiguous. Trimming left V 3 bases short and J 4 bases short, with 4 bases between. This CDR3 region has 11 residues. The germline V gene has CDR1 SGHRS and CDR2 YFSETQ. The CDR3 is CASSSRETQYF. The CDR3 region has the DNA TGCGCCAGCAGCTCTAGAGAGACCCAGTACTTC.

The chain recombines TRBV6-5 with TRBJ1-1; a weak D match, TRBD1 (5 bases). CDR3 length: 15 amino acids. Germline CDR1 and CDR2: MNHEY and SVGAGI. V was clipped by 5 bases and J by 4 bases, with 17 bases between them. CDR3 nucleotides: TGTGCCAGCAGTACCCGCAGGGTCTACGGCACTGAAGCTTTCTTT. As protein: CASSTRRVYGTEAFF.

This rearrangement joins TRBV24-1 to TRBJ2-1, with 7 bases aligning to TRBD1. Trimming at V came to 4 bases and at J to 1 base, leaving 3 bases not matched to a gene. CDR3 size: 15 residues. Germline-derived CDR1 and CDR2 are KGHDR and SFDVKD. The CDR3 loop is CATSDSRGSYNEQFF. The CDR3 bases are TGTGCCACCAGTGACTCCAGGGGGTCCTACAATGAGCAGTTCTTC.

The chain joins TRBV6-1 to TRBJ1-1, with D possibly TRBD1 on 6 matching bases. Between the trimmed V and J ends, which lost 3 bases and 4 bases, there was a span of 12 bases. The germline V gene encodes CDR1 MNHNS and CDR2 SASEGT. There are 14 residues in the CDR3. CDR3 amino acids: CASSDTGLVTEAFF. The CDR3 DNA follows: TGTGCCAGCAGTGACACAGGGTTGGTCACTGAAGCTTTCTTT.

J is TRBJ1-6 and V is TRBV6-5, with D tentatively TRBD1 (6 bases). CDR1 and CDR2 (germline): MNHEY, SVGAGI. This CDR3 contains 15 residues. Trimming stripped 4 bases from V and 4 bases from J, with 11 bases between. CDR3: CASSSRTAYNSPLHF. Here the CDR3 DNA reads TGTGCCAGCAGTTCCCGGACAGCTTATAATTCACCCCTCCACTTT.

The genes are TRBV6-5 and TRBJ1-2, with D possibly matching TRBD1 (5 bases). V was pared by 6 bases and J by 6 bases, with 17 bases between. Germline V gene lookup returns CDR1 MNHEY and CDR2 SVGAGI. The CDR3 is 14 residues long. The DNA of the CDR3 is TGTGCCAGCAGCTTTCTTGGGGGGAGGAATGGCTACACCTTC. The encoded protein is CASSFLGGRNGYTF.

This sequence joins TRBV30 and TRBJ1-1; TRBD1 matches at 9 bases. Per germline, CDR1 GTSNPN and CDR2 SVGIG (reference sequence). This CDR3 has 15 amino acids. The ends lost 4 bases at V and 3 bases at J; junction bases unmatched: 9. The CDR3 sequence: CAWTIKGQGDTEAFF. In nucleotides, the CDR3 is TGTGCCTGGACGATTAAGGGACAGGGAGACACTGAAGCTTTCTTT.

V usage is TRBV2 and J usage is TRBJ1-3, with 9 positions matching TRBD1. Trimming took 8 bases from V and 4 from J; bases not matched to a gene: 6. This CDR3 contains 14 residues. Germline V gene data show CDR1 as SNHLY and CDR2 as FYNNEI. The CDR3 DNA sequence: TGTGCCAGCGGGGGGACAGGGTTCGGAAACACCATATATTTT. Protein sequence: CASGGTGFGNTIYF.

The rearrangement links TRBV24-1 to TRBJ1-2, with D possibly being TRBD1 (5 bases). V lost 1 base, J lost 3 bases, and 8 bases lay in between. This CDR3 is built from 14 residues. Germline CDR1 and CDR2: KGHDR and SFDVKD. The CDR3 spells CATSDFFRDYGYTF. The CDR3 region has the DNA TGTGCCACCAGTGATTTTTTCAGGGACTATGGCTACACCTTC.

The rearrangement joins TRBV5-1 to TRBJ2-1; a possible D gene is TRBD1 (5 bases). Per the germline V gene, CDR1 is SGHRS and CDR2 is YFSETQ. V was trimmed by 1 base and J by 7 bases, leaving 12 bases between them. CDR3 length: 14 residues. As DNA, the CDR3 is TGCGCCAGCAGCTTGATGGCAGGGCGGAATGAGCAGTTCTTC. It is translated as CASSLMAGRNEQFF.

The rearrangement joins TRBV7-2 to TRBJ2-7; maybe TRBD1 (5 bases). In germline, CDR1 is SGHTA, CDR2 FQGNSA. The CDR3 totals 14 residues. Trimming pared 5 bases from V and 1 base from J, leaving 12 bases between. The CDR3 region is CASSGQGSSYEQYF. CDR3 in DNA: TGTGCCAGCAGCGGGCAGGGATCATCCTACGAGCAGTACTTC. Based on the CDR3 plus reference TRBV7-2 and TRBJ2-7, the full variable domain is GAGVSQSPSNKVTEKGKDVELRCDPISGHTALYWYRQSLGQGLEFLIYFQGNSAPDKSGLPSDRFSAERTGGSVSTLTIQRTQQEDSAVYLCASSGQGSSYEQYFGPGTRLTVT.

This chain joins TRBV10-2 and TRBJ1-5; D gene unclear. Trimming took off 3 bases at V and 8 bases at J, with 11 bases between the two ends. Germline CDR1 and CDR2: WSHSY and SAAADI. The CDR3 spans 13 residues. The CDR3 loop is CASSENSLEPQHF. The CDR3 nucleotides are TGCGCCAGCAGTGAAAACTCCTTGGAGCCCCAGCATTTT.

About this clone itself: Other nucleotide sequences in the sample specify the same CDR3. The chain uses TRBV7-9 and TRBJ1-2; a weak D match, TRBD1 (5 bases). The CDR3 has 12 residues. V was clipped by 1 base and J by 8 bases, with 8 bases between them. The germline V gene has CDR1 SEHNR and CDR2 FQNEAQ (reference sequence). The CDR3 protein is CASSLGGGGYTF. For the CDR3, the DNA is TGTGCCAGCAGCTTAGGGGGCGGCGGCTACACCTTC.

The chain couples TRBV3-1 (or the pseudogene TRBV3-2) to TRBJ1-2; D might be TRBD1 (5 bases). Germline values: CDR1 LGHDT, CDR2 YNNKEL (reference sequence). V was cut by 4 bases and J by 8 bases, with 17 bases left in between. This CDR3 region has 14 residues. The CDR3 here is CASSRSTASGGYTF. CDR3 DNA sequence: TGTGCCAGCAGCCGATCGACGGCCTCAGGGGGCTACACCTTC.

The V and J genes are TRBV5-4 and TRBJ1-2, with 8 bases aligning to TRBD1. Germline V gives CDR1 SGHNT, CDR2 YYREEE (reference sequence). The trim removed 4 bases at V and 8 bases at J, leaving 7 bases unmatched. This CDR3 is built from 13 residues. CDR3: CASSAQGAEGYTF. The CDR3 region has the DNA TGTGCCAGCAGCGCCCAGGGGGCAGAGGGCTACACCTTC.

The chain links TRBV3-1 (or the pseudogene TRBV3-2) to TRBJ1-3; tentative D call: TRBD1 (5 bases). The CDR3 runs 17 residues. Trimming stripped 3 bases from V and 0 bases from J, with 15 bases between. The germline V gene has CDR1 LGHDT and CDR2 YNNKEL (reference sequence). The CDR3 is CASSHVSGHSSGNTIYF. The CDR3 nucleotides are TGTGCCAGCAGCCACGTCTCAGGACACAGCTCTGGAAACACCATATATTTT.

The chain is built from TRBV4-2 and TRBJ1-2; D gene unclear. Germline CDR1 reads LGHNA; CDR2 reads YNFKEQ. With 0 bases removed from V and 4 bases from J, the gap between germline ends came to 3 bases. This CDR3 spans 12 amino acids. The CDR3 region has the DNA TGTGCCAGCAGCCAAGAAGCCTATGGCTACACCTTC. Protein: CASSQEAYGYTF.

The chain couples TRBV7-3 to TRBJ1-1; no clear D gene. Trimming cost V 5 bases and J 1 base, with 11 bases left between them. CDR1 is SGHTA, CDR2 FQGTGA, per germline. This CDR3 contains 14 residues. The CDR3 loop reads CASSEYGSNTEAFF. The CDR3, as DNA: TGTGCCAGCAGCGAATACGGGTCGAACACTGAAGCTTTCTTT. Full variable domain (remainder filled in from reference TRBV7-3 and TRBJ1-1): GAGVSQTPSNKVTEKGKYVELRCDPISGHTALYWYRQSLGQGPEFLIYFQGTGAADDSGLPNDRFFAVRPEGSVSTLKIQRTERGDSAVYLCASSEYGSNTEAFFGQGTRLTVV.

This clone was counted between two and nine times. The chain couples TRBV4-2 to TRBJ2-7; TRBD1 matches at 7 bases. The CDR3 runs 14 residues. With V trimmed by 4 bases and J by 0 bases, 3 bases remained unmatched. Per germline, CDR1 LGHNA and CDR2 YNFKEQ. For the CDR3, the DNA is TGTGCCAGCAGCCGGGACAGCATCTCCTACGAGCAGTACTTC. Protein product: CASSRDSISYEQYF.

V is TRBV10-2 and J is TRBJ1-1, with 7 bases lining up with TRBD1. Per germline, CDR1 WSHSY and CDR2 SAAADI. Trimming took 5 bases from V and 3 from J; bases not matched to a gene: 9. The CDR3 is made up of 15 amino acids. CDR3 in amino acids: CASSPTRTGDTEAFF. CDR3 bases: TGCGCCAGCAGTCCTACGAGAACAGGGGACACTGAAGCTTTCTTT.

CDR3 sequence (DNA): TGTGCCAGCAGCACGGGGGGCGTCTCCTACGAGCAGTACTTC. This sequence encodes CASSTGGVSYEQYF. This rearrangement joins TRBV21-1 to TRBJ2-7; the table's D call of TRBD2 was not tested on the DNA. TRBV21-1 is deemed a pseudogene. The CDR3 length is 14 residues.